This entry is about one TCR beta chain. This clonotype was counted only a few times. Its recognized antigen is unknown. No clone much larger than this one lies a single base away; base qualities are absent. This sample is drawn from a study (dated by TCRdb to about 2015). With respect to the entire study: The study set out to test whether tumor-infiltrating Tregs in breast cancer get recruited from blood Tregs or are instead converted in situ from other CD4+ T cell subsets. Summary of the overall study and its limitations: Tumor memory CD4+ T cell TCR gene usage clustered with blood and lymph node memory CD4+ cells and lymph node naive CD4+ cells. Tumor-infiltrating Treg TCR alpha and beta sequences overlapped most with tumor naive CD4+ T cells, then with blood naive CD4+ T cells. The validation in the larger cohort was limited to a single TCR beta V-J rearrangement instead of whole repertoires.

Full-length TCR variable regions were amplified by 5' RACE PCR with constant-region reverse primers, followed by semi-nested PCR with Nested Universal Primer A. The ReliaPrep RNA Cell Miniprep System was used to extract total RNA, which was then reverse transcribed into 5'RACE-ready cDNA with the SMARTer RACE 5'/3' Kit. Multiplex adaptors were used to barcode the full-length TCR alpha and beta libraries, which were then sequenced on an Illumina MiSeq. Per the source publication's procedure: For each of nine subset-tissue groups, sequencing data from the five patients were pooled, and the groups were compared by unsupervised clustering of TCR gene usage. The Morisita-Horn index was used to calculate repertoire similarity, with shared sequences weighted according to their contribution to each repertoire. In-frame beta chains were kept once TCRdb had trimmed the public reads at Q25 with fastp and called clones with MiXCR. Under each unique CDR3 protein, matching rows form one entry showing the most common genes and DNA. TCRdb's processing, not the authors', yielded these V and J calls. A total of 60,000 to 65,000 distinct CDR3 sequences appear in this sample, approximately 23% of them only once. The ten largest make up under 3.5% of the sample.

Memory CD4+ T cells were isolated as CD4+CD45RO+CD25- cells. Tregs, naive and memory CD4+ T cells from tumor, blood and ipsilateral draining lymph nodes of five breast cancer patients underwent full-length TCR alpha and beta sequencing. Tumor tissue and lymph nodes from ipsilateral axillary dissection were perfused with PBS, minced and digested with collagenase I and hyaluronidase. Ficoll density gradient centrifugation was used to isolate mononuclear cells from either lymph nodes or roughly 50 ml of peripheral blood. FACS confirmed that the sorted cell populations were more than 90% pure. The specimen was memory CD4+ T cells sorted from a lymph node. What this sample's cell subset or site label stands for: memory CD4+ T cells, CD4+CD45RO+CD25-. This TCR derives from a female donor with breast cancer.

For the CDR3, the sequence is CASSQEGRTDSPRGQFF. The base sequence is TGTGCCAGCAGCCAAGAAGGCAGGACTGACAGCCCAAGGGGGCAGTTCTTC. Recombination linked TRBV4-2 to TRBJ2-1; the D gene is possibly TRBD1 or TRBD2, each agreeing over 5 bases. The V and J ends are trimmed by 0 bases and 12 bases, leaving 24 bases between them. Taken from cysteine to phenylalanine, the CDR3 has 17 residues. CDR3 DNA only is kept here, 51 bases in frame from base 1. As encoded in the germline V gene, CDR1 is LGHNA while CDR2 is YNFKEQ.